The clone carrying this T cell receptor (beta chain) was found a few times. The antigen is unknown. MiXCR, run by TCRdb on the RACE reads, gives a single entry per CDR3 protein. Among around 380,000 distinct CDR3 sequences, more than 4.5% were seen once, and the ten largest hold 2% to 2.5%. The CDR3 sequence is 15 residues long. Germline V gives CDR1 LGHNA, CDR2 YNFKEQ. The V segment lost 4 bases and the J segment 4 bases; nucleotides outside the gene matches: 5. These data originate in a study of human T cells and chemical hapten exposure. Study at large: Read at 6 days, the patch tests placed 0.01% DPC on the upper back. Broader study findings: Having alopecia, the donors may differ immunologically from healthy people. Versus controls, significantly more large CDR3 similarity clusters arose from expanded TCRs.

Time point specified: patch test 1, 2 weeks after DPC sensitization. Treatment meaning: therapeutic diphenylcyclopropenone sensitization with weekly scalp DPC. This sequence joins TRBV4-2 and TRBJ2-2; 8 nucleotides agree with TRBD2. The material sequenced was whole blood, taken in connection with sensitization to the hapten diphenylcyclopropenone (DPC). This TCR derives from a woman aged 50 to 65 with alopecia areata. Some clones in this sample may be carry-over from other donors' samples. The CDR3 bases are TGTGCCAGCAGCCCCGGGGGGGGTTCCACCGGGGAGCTGTTTTTT. Translating gives CASSPGGGSTGELFF.